This passage covers 21 T cell receptor beta chains from one sample sequenced in a study of Graves' ophthalmopathy and Graves' hyperthyroidism. Researchers took RNA transcripts and amplified TCR beta CDR3 regions from them. RT-PCR was first run with HTBI primers, then multiplex PCR in a second round. From the multiplex PCR reads, TCRdb called clonotypes with MiXCR, one entry per CDR3 protein. The data show hundreds of thousands of distinct CDR3 sequences, with more than 20% seen just once and roughly 3% held by the top ten. Source material: peripheral blood. These receptor sequences come from a woman between 18 and 29 years old with stable Graves' hyperthyroidism.

This clonotype was seen a handful of times. The junction does not match germline at one end; this may be a read error. The V call is TRBV20-1, the J call TRBJ1-1; D unclear. The CDR3 is 14 amino acids. Germline V lookup: CDR1 DFQATT, CDR2 SNEGSKA (reference sequence). CDR3 sequence: CSARARQLNTESFF. The CDR3 DNA sequence: TGCAGTGCTAGAGCCCGGCAGCTAAACACTGAATCTTTCTTT.

This clonotype turned up a few times. The V call is TRBV5-1, the J call TRBJ2-7; D not resolved. There are 14 residues in the CDR3. V was trimmed by 0 bases and J by 2 bases, leaving 9 bases between them. Germline CDR1 and CDR2: SGHRS and YFSETQ. The CDR3 bases are TGCGCCAGCAGCTTGGAGATAGATCCCTACGAGCAGTACTTC. Its protein is CASSLEIDPYEQYF.

This clonotype has more than one count but fewer than ten. A much larger clone lies a single base off, so this may be a read error. This rearrangement joins TRBV11-2 to TRBJ1-1, with 7 positions matching TRBD1. The CDR3 spans 15 residues. From germline, CDR1 is SGHAT and CDR2 FQNNGV. Written as DNA, the CDR3 is TGTGCCAGCAGCAAGACGACAGGGATGAACACTGAAGCTTCCTTT. Its protein product is CASSKTTGMNTEASF.

V gene TRBV2 combines with J gene TRBJ1-1, with 9 bases that match TRBD1. Germline V gene data show CDR1 as SNHLY and CDR2 as FYNNEI. V was pared by 6 bases and J by 3 bases, with 11 bases of the junction left unmatched. The CDR3 is 16 residues long. The CDR3 loop is CASSLGTGLKYTEAFF. CDR3 bases: TGTGCCAGCAGCCTAGGGACAGGGCTGAAGTACACTGAAGCTTTCTTT.

On this clonotype itself: The DNA is left out, because the CDR3 cannot be placed on it with certainty; the CDR3 is given as TCRdb lists it. The chain has TRBV12-5 and TRBJ1-1. Germline-derived CDR1 and CDR2 are LGHNT and FRNRAP. The CDR3 spans 16 residues, counting both ends. CDR3 sequence: CASGLDPLTLGTEAFF.

The sample holds many counts of this clonotype. The J gene is TRBJ1-2, the V gene TRBV20-1; 10 bases are a match to TRBD1. V gave up 6 bases and J gave up 2 bases; unmatched junction bases: 6. Germline assignment: CDR1 DFQATT and CDR2 SNEGSKA (reference sequence). This CDR3 has 14 amino acids. As DNA, the CDR3 is TGCAGTGCCAACCGGGACAGGGGAAACTATGGCTACACCTTC. Its protein product is CSANRDRGNYGYTF.

This clonotype was seen many times. Written as DNA, the CDR3 is TGCAGTGCCCCACCGACAGGGGGTAGGGAGACCCAGTACTTC. Translating gives CSAPPTGGRETQYF. The chain employs TRBV20-1 and TRBJ2-5; 9 bases map to TRBD1. The ends lost 6 bases at V and 5 bases at J; junction bases unmatched: 10. Germline CDR1 reads DFQATT; CDR2 reads SNEGSKA (reference sequence). The CDR3 is made up of 14 amino acids.

At least ten counts were recorded for this clonotype. V and J are TRBV25-1 and TRBJ1-3; D is unresolved. The CDR3 has 12 residues. From germline, CDR1 is MGHDK and CDR2 SYGVNS. V gave up 3 bases and J gave up 8 bases, with 8 bases separating them. For the CDR3, the DNA is TGTGCCAGCAGTGACCCGGGAGACACCATATATTTT. Protein: CASSDPGDTIYF.

The chain combines TRBV7-8 with TRBJ2-2; tentatively, D is TRBD1 (6 bases). This CDR3 has 14 amino acids. Germline lookup yields CDR1 SGHVS and CDR2 FQNEAQ. V lost 4 bases, J lost 5 bases, and 11 bases lay in between. The CDR3 coding sequence is TGTGCCAGCAGCTCCCAGGGGTGGACCGGGGAGCTGTTTTTT. Encoded protein: CASSSQGWTGELFF.

The table lists this clonotype with many counts. This chain uses TRBV9 with TRBJ2-2; a weak D match, TRBD1 (6 bases). The CDR3 loop spans 15 amino acids. Trimming shortened V by 3 bases and J by 0 bases, and 9 bases separated the two germline ends. The germline gives CDR1 SGDLS, CDR2 YYNGEE. CDR3 DNA sequence: TGTGCCAGCAGCGCATCAGGGGCGAACACCGGGGAGCTGTTTTTT. This gives the protein CASSASGANTGELFF. Based on the CDR3 plus reference TRBV9 and TRBJ2-2, the full variable domain is DSGVTQTPKHLITATGQRVTLRCSPRSGDLSVYWYQQSLDQGLQFLIQYYNGEERAKGNILERFSAQQFPDLHSELNLSSLELGDSALYFCASSASGANTGELFFGEGSRLTVL.

This clonotype appeared many times. The CDR3 loop is CASSYDIGGNSPLHF. In DNA form, the CDR3 reads TGTGCCAGCAGTTACGACATCGGGGGGAATTCACCCCTCCACTTT. The gene calls are TRBV12-3 or TRBV12-4 and TRBJ1-6, with D maybe TRBD1 (5 bases). The CDR3 is 15 residues long. Trimming took 4 bases from V and 7 from J, leaving 14 bases between them.

The rearrangement links TRBV28 to TRBJ2-5; either TRBD1 or TRBD2 may fit D (8 bases each). The CDR3 sequence is 15 residues long. Germline V gene lookup returns CDR1 MDHEN and CDR2 SYDVKM. Trimming removed 8 bases at V and 4 bases at J, with 20 bases between. CDR3 loop: CASRDRPGGAETQYF. The CDR3 DNA reads as TGTGCCAGCCGGGACAGGCCCGGGGGGGCAGAGACCCAGTACTTC.

This clonotype was observed a single time. This rearrangement joins TRBV29-1 to TRBJ2-1; D might be TRBD1 (6 bases). The V and J ends lost 4 bases and 5 bases respectively, with 12 bases between them. This CDR3 is built from 13 residues. Germline CDR1 is SQVTM and CDR2 is ANQGSEA. The chain's CDR3 is CSVGDDRHNEQFF. The DNA for the CDR3 is TGCAGCGTTGGGGATGACAGGCACAATGAGCAGTTCTTC.

This clonotype showed up many times. The chain combines TRBV19 with TRBJ2-7, with a possible D match to TRBD2 (6 bases). Trimming took off 3 bases at V and 5 bases at J, with 17 bases between the two ends. This CDR3 contains 15 residues. The germline CDR1 and CDR2 sequences are LNHDA and SQIVND (reference sequence). The CDR3 nucleotides read TGTGCCAGTAGTATTGTCTCGGGAGAAATCCACGAGCAGTACTTC. This codes for CASSIVSGEIHEQYF. Complete variable domain (other parts from reference TRBV19 and TRBJ2-7): DGGITQSPKYLFRKEGQNVTLSCEQNLNHDAMYWYRQDPGQGLRLIYYSQIVNDFQKGDIAEGYSVSREKKESFPLTVTSAQKNPTAFYLCASSIVSGEIHEQYFGPGTRLTVT.

In this sample, this clonotype turned up a few times. This may stem from a read error, because a much larger clone lies one nucleotide away. The CDR3: CASTPGGYTGELFF. The CDR3 region has the DNA TGTGCCAGCACCCCAGGGGGGTACACCGGGGAGCTGTTTTTT. This sequence joins TRBV12-3 or TRBV12-4 and TRBJ2-2, with D tentatively TRBD1 (7 bases). The V gene lost 7 bases and the J gene lost 3 bases, with 12 bases spanning the gap. This CDR3 region has 14 residues.

This clonotype has only one observation. The chain joins TRBV12-3 or TRBV12-4 to TRBJ1-2; 12 nucleotides align to TRBD1. The CDR3 totals 16 residues. The V gene end was trimmed by 6 bases and the J gene end by 2 bases; junction bases not matched to a gene: 7. The CDR3 loop reads CASRRDRGPGNYGYTF. The CDR3 nucleotides are TGTGCCAGCAGGAGGGACAGGGGGCCTGGGAACTATGGCTACACCTTC.

This clonotype was detected many times. This rearrangement joins TRBV6-1 to TRBJ1-5; the D gene is possibly TRBD1 (5 bases). Germline-derived CDR1 and CDR2 are MNHNS and SASEGT. The length of the CDR3 is 13 residues. V was trimmed by 4 bases and J by 5 bases, leaving 9 bases between them. The CDR3 nucleotides are TGTGCCAGCAGTGGGGACTGGGATCAGCCCCAGCATTTT. Translating gives CASSGDWDQPQHF.

The chain combines TRBV20-1 with TRBJ1-5; TRBD1 agrees at 9 bases. The V and J ends lost 0 bases and 7 bases, in that order; junction bases with no gene match: 7. Germline CDR1 DFQATT, CDR2 SNEGSKA (reference sequence). This CDR3 comprises 15 residues. CDR3: CSAREAGQGYQPQHF. The CDR3 region has the DNA TGCAGTGCTAGAGAGGCGGGACAGGGTTACCAGCCCCAGCATTTT.

Many counts were recorded for this clonotype. The rearrangement links TRBV7-2 to TRBJ1-3; unclear D gene. The V end was cut by 1 base, the J end by 9 bases, with 7 bases between. Germline V CDR1 and CDR2: SGHTA, FQGNSA. The CDR3 length is 12 residues. CDR3 loop: CASSLDQGTIYF. CDR3 nucleotide sequence: TGTGCCAGCAGCTTAGATCAAGGCACCATATATTTT.

Only a few counts were recorded for this clonotype. The chain recombines TRBV28 with TRBJ1-5, with TRBD1 as a possible D gene (6 bases). Germline lookup yields CDR1 MDHEN and CDR2 SYDVKM. This CDR3 is 15 amino acids long. The V gene lost 5 bases and the J gene lost 2 bases, with 13 bases spanning the gap. CDR3 DNA: TGTGCCAGCAGTACTCAGGGGCGGGGCAATCAGCCCCAGCATTTT. Protein sequence: CASSTQGRGNQPQHF.

This clonotype was seen repeatedly, ten times or more. The rearrangement joins TRBV6-1 to TRBJ2-7; D is unresolved. CDR3 size: 16 residues. With 1 base removed from V and 4 bases from J, the gap between germline ends came to 17 bases. Germline V gene sequence: CDR1 MNHNS, CDR2 SASEGT. CDR3 bases: TGTGCCAGCAGTGAAGGAGATACTCTGGGCCGATACGAGCAGTACTTC. It encodes CASSEGDTLGRYEQYF.